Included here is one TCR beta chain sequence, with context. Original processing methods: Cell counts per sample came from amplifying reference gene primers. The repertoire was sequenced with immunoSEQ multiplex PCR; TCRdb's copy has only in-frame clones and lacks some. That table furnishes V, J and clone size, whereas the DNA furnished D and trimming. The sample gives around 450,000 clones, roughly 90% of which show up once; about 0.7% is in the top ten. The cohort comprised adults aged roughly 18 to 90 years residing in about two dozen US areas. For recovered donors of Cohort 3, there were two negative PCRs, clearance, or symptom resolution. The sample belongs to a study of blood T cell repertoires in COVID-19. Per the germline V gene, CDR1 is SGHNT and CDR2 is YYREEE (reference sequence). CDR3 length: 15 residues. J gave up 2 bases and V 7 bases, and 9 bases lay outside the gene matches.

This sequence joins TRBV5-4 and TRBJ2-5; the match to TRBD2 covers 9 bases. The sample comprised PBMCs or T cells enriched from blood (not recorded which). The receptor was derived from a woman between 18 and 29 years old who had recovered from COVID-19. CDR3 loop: CASQVSAGGQETQYF. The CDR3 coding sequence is TGTGCCAGCCAAGTGTCCGCGGGGGGGCAAGAGACCCAGTACTTC.